The 23 T cell receptor beta chains in this list originate from one sample, sequenced in a study of human T cells and chemical hapten exposure. MiXCR, run by TCRdb on the RACE reads, gives a single entry per CDR3 protein. The sample holds approximately 69,000 distinct CDR3 sequences, about a tenth seen once. Time point specified: patch test 2, 6 weeks after DPC sensitization. Indicated treatment: therapeutic diphenylcyclopropenone sensitization with weekly scalp DPC. The source was whole blood, collected in connection with sensitization to the hapten diphenylcyclopropenone (DPC). Receptors were obtained from a woman aged 45 to 65 with alopecia areata. Some clones in this sample may be carry-over from other donors' samples.

A few counts support this clonotype. This chain joins TRBV20-1 and TRBJ1-2, with 7 bases matching TRBD1. The length of the CDR3 is 12 residues. Trimming at V came to 6 bases and at J to 1 base, leaving 2 bases not matched to a gene. Looked up from germline, CDR1 is DFQATT and CDR2 is SNEGSKA (reference sequence). CDR3 sequence reads: CSAHRGNYGYTF. CDR3 DNA sequence: TGCAGTGCCCACAGGGGTAACTATGGCTACACCTTC.

This clonotype was detected a few times. The chain recombines TRBV7-2 with TRBJ2-1, with 7 bases fitting TRBD1. This CDR3 region has 16 residues. Germline V gene sequence: CDR1 SGHTA, CDR2 FQGNSA. V lost 3 bases to trimming and J lost 0 bases; unmatched junction nucleotides: 5. The CDR3 sequence: CASSFHTGASYNEQFF. Written as DNA, the CDR3 is TGTGCCAGCAGCTTTCATACAGGGGCCTCCTACAATGAGCAGTTCTTC.

This clonotype was detected only a few times. The J gene is TRBJ1-4, the V gene TRBV28; D is unresolved. The germline CDR1 and CDR2 sequences are MDHEN and SYDVKM. This CDR3 has 13 residues. Trimming stripped 6 bases from V and 3 bases from J, with 8 bases between. The CDR3 DNA sequence: TGTGCCAGCAGATACGCGGCTAATGAAAAACTGTTTTTT. It codes for CASRYAANEKLFF.

This clonotype was counted between two and nine times. The J gene is TRBJ1-1, the V gene TRBV30; tentative D call: TRBD1 (5 bases). The CDR3 consists of 13 residues. Trimming stripped 5 bases from V and 1 base from J, with 11 bases between. Germline assignment: CDR1 GTSNPN and CDR2 SVGIG (reference sequence). The CDR3 DNA follows: TGTGCCTGGGCGGGGCGCCAGAACACTGAAGCTTTCTTT. Translation gives CAWAGRQNTEAFF.

This clonotype was seen more than once but under ten times. The rearrangement links TRBV5-1 to TRBJ2-7; the D gene is possibly TRBD2 (7 bases). Germline loops: CDR1 SGHRS, CDR2 YFSETQ. The V and J ends lost 0 bases and 6 bases respectively, with 16 bases between them. The CDR3 consists of 15 residues. The CDR3 is CASSLDLAEGGEQYF. For the CDR3, the DNA is TGCGCCAGCAGCTTGGACCTAGCGGAGGGGGGCGAGCAGTACTTC.

Ten or more counts support this clonotype. The chain couples TRBV2 to TRBJ2-1; 13 bases match TRBD2. This CDR3 has 17 amino acids. The germline V gene encodes CDR1 SNHLY and CDR2 FYNNEI. V lost 9 bases and J lost 2; bases outside the gene matches: 10. CDR3 protein: CASSGTSGIITYNEQFF. The CDR3 coding sequence is TGTGCCAGTTCTGGGACTAGCGGGATTATAACCTACAATGAGCAGTTCTTC.

The chain couples TRBV11-2 to TRBJ2-3; 7 nucleotides match TRBD1. The CDR3 length is 15 residues. The germline V gene encodes CDR1 SGHAT and CDR2 FQNNGV. The trim removed 1 base at V and 2 bases at J, leaving 3 bases unmatched. The CDR3 loop reads CASSLGTGATDTQYF. The CDR3 coding sequence is TGTGCCAGCAGCTTAGGCACAGGGGCCACAGATACGCAGTATTTT.

This clonotype is medium-sized within its sample. The chain recombines TRBV20-1 with TRBJ2-1; 8 bases line up with TRBD2. From germline, CDR1 is DFQATT and CDR2 SNEGSKA (reference sequence). With V trimmed by 5 bases and J by 5 bases, 11 bases remained unmatched. The CDR3 runs to 15 residues. Here the CDR3 DNA reads TGCAGTGCTGAGGTGCCACTAGCGGCAAACAATGAGCAGTTCTTC. Protein product: CSAEVPLAANNEQFF.

This clonotype was seen ten or more times. The rearrangement links TRBV19 to TRBJ2-1; D might be TRBD2 (5 bases). CDR3 length equals 17 residues. The germline CDR1 and CDR2 sequences are LNHDA and SQIVND (reference sequence). Trimming took off 5 bases at V and 9 bases at J, with 26 bases between the two ends. DNA of the CDR3: TGTGCCAGTAGTCCGCCCATCTGGCGGAACCCCGGAGGTGAGCAGTTCTTC. Protein product: CASSPPIWRNPGGEQFF. The whole variable domain, filled in from reference TRBV19 and TRBJ2-1, reads DGGITQSPKYLFRKEGQNVTLSCEQNLNHDAMYWYRQDPGQGLRLIYYSQIVNDFQKGDIAEGYSVSREKKESFPLTVTSAQKNPTAFYLCASSPPIWRNPGGEQFFGPGTRLTVL.

There are many counts of this clonotype. The V call is TRBV29-1, the J call TRBJ2-7; 9 bases line up with TRBD1. The CDR3 spans 13 residues. Germline V CDR1 and CDR2: SQVTM, ANQGSEA. V dropped 7 bases and J dropped 6; count of bases not matched to a gene: 10. The chain's CDR3 is CSANAGTGSEQYF. The CDR3 bases are TGCAGCGCTAATGCCGGGACAGGGTCCGAGCAGTACTTC.

Turning to this clonotype: This clone may be a read error of a much larger clone one base away. The chain joins TRBV18 to TRBJ2-2; 8 bases are shared with TRBD1. V shed 3 bases and J 7 bases; nucleotides not matched to a gene: 16. Looked up from germline, CDR1 is KGHSH and CDR2 is LQKENI. The CDR3 covers 18 residues. CDR3 sequence: CASSPKSGTGKTGGELFF. The CDR3 DNA is TGTGCCAGCTCACCGAAGTCCGGGACAGGAAAGACGGGCGGGGAGCTGTTTTTT.

This sequence joins TRBV27 and TRBJ1-4; the D is unclear. Looked up from germline, CDR1 is MNHEY and CDR2 is SMNVEV (reference sequence). The V gene lost 3 bases and the J gene lost 2 bases, with 13 bases spanning the gap. The CDR3 has 16 amino acids. DNA of the CDR3: TGTGCCAGCAGTTTTCGACGGGAATCTACTAATGAAAAACTGTTTTTT. It is translated as CASSFRRESTNEKLFF.

This clonotype turned up a few times. The chain carries TRBV5-1 and TRBJ2-5; D might be TRBD2 (6 bases). The CDR3 sequence is 14 residues long. Looked up from germline, CDR1 is SGHRS and CDR2 is YFSETQ. Trimming cost V 4 bases and J 1 base, with 11 bases left between them. In DNA, the CDR3 is TGCGCCAGCAGCGTCGCGGGAAGCCAAGAGACCCAGTACTTC. The encoded protein is CASSVAGSQETQYF.

A few counts support this clonotype. The chain employs TRBV7-8 and TRBJ2-3; D is possibly TRBD1 (6 bases). In germline, CDR1 is SGHVS, CDR2 FQNEAQ. This CDR3 has 18 amino acids. V was shortened by 3 bases and J by 0 bases, with 19 bases between the two germline ends. The CDR3: CASSLLSRQASSTDTQYF. CDR3 sequence (DNA): TGTGCCAGCAGCTTGCTATCTCGACAGGCTTCTAGCACAGATACGCAGTATTTT.

This clonotype was observed at least ten times. Germline and junction disagree at one end, which may indicate a read error. The chain is built from TRBV20-1 and TRBJ2-7; 12 positions match TRBD2. CDR1 is DFQATT, CDR2 SNEGSKA, per germline (reference sequence). The CDR3 is 13 amino acids. The CDR3 spells CSARDGTSGPSRF. As DNA, the CDR3 is TGCAGTGCTAGAGACGGGACTAGCGGGCCCTCGAGGTTC.

This clonotype appeared once. The chain carries TRBV29-1 and TRBJ2-1; 14 bases map to TRBD2. V lost 8 bases, J lost 8 bases, and 5 bases stayed unmatched. Per the germline V gene, CDR1 is SQVTM and CDR2 is ANQGSEA. The CDR3 loop spans 13 amino acids. CDR3 bases: TGCAGCTCGGGACTAGCGGGAGAAGATGAGCAGTTCTTC. It translates to CSSGLAGEDEQFF.

This chain connects TRBV12-3 or TRBV12-4 to TRBJ2-4, with a weak D call TRBD1 (6 bases). V shed 1 base and J shed 6 bases, with 10 bases lying between them. This CDR3 contains 14 residues. CDR3 coding DNA: TGTGCCAGCAGTTTAGGAGGGGGTGCAAACATTCAGTACTTC. It is translated as CASSLGGGANIQYF.

Many counts were recorded for this clonotype. The CDR3 loop is CASSGSGRHTDTQYF. In nucleotides, the CDR3 is TGTGCCAGCAGCGGTAGCGGGAGGCACACAGATACGCAGTATTTT. The V and J genes are TRBV9 and TRBJ2-3; TRBD2 aligns across 10 bases. The CDR3 contains 15 residues. CDR1 and CDR2 from the germline V gene are SGDLS and YYNGEE. Trimming took 3 bases from V and 2 from J; bases not matched to a gene: 3. Full variable domain (outside the CDR3, taken from reference TRBV9 and TRBJ2-3): DSGVTQTPKHLITATGQRVTLRCSPRSGDLSVYWYQQSLDQGLQFLIQYYNGEERAKGNILERFSAQQFPDLHSELNLSSLELGDSALYFCASSGSGRHTDTQYFGPGTRLTVL.

This clonotype occurred many times. An end of the junction does not agree with germline; a read error may underlie this. This chain uses TRBV3-1 with TRBJ1-1; D is uncertain. Germline CDR1 is LGHDT and CDR2 is YNNKEL (reference sequence). CDR3 length equals 14 residues. The CDR3 nucleotides are TGCGCCAGCAACATATTGGGAGGGAGCACTGAAGCTTTCTTT. This translates into CASNILGGSTEAFF. The full variable domain, completed using reference TRBV3-1 and TRBJ1-1, is DTAVSQTPKYLVTQMGNDKSIKCEQNLGHDTMYWYKQDSKKFLKIMFSYNNKELIINETVPNRFSPKSPDKAHLNLHINSLELGDSAVYFCASNILGGSTEAFFGQGTRLTVV.

The chain uses TRBV3-1 and TRBJ1-5; possible D gene TRBD1, 6 bases. The CDR3 has 15 amino acids. Trimming pared 4 bases from V and 1 base from J, leaving 11 bases between. Germline CDR1 and CDR2: LGHDT and YNNKEL (reference sequence). The DNA for the CDR3 is TGTGCCAGCAGCCCCGGGGACATGAGCAATCAGCCCCAGCATTTT. Translated: CASSPGDMSNQPQHF.

This clonotype was found many times. This chain connects TRBV6-2 or TRBV6-3 to TRBJ2-7; D gene unclear. Germline CDR1 MNHEY, CDR2 SVGEGT. Trimming left V 8 bases short and J 6 bases short, with 11 bases between. The CDR3 sequence is 11 residues long. The CDR3 sequence: CASLPSPEQYF. The CDR3 nucleotides read TGTGCCAGCCTCCCCTCACCCGAGCAGTACTTC.

J is TRBJ2-5 and V is TRBV5-1; 12 nucleotides agree with TRBD2. The length of the CDR3 is 18 residues. Germline V lookup: CDR1 SGHRS, CDR2 YFSETQ. The J segment lost 2 bases and the V segment lost 5 bases, leaving 13 bases of the junction unmatched. The CDR3 region is CASRNRSLGLAGQETQYF. CDR3 nucleotide sequence: TGCGCCAGCAGGAATAGGAGCCTTGGACTAGCGGGGCAAGAGACCCAGTACTTC.

This clonotype has just a few counts. The chain joins TRBV29-1 to TRBJ2-1; TRBD1 or TRBD2 may be the D gene (5 bases each). The CDR3 has 13 residues. V lost 6 bases, J lost 0 bases, and 9 bases lay in between. CDR1 is SQVTM, CDR2 ANQGSEA, per germline. The CDR3 DNA follows: TGCAGCGTGGGGGAGAGCTCCTACAATGAGCAGTTCTTC. Protein: CSVGESSYNEQFF.